This T cell receptor (beta chain) originates from a study of response to subunit inactivated influenza vaccine. Study findings and constraints: Each seasonal influenza vaccination recruits few new T cells, the authors suggested.

TCRdb recomputed calls from the RT-PCR reads with MiXCR, one row per CDR3 protein. The data show over 150,000 distinct CDR3 sequences, with about 10% seen just once and approximately 39% held by the top ten. Per the germline V gene, CDR1 is SGHAT and CDR2 is FQNNGV. Deletions cut 5 bases from V and 0 bases from J, with 8 bases between. This CDR3 has 14 amino acids. This clonotype was counted only a few times. What it binds is not known. The sample here was CD8+ T cells sorted from PBMCs, taken about 24 months after vaccination. The TCR originated in a man in his fifties or sixties who received an inactivated influenza vaccine. The chain carries TRBV11-2 and TRBJ2-1; D is ambiguous. The CDR3 coding sequence is TGTGCCAGCAGCCTCTCGATCTCCTACAATGAGCAGTTCTTC. Translating gives CASSLSISYNEQFF.